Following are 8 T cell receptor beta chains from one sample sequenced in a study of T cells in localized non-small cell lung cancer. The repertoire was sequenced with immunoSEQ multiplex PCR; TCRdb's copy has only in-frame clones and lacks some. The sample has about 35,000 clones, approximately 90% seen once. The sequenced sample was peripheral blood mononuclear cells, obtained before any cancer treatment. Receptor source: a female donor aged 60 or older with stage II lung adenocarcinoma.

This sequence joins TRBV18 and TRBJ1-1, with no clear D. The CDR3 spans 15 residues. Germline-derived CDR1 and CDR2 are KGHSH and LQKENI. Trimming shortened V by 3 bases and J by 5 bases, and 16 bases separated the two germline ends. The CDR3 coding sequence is TGTGCCAGCTCACCCCTGCCGTCGACGGAAACTGAAGCTTTCTTT. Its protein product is CASSPLPSTETEAFF.

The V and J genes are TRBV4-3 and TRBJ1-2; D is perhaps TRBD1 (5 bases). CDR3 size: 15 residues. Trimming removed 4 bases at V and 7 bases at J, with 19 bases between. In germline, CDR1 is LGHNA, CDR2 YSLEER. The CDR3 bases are TGCGCCAGCAGCCCCCAAGGGGAGACATCGGGTGGCTACACCTTC. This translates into CASSPQGETSGGYTF.

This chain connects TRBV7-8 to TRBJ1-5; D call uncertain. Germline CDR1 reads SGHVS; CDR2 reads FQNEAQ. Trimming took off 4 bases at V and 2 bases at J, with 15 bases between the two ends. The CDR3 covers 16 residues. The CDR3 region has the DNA TGTGCCAGCAGCTACAGTGAGGTCGCCCGCAATCAGCCCCAGCATTTT. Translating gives CASSYSEVARNQPQHF.

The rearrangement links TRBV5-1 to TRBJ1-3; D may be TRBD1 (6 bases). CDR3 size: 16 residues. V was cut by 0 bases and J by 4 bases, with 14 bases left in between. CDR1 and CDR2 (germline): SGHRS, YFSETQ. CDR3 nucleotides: TGCGCCAGCAGCTTGGCCAAAGGGGGATCAGGAAACACCATATATTTT. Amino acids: CASSLAKGGSGNTIYF.

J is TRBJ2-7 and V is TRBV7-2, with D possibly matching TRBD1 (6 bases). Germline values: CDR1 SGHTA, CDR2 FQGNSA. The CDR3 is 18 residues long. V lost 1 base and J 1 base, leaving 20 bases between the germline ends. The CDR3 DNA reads TGTGCCAGCAGCTTAGGGCTCGGAGGCAGGGGACCTTCCTACGAGCAGTACTTC. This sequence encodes CASSLGLGGRGPSYEQYF.

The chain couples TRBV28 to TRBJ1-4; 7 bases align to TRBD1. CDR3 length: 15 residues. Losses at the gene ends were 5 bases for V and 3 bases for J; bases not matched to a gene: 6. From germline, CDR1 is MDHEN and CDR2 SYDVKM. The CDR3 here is CASSPGGTANEKLFF. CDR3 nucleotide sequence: TGTGCCAGCAGTCCAGGGGGTACGGCTAATGAAAAACTGTTTTTT. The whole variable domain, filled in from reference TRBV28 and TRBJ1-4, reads DVKVTQSSRYLVKRTGEKVFLECVQDMDHENMFWYRQDPGLGLRLIYFSYDVKMKEKGDIPEGYSVSREKKERFSLILESASTNQTSMYLCASSPGGTANEKLFFGSGTQLSVL.

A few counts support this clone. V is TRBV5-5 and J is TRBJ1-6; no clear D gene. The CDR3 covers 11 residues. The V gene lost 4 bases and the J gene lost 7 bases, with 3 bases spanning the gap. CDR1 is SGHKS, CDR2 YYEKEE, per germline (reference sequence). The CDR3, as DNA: TGTGCCAGCAGCCTCAATTCACCCCTCCACTTT. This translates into CASSLNSPLHF. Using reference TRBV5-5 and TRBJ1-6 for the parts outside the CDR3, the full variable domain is DAGVTQSPTHLIKTRGQQVTLRCSPISGHKSVSWYQQVLGQGPQFIFQYYEKEERGRGNFPDRFSARQFPNYSSELNVNALLLGDSALYLCASSLNSPLHFGNGTRLTVT.

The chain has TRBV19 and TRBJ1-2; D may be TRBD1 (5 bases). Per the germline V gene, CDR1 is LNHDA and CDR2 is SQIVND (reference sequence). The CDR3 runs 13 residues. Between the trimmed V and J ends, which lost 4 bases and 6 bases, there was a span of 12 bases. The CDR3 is CASSNQGGHGYTF. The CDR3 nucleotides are TGTGCCAGTAGTAACCAGGGTGGTCATGGCTACACCTTC.